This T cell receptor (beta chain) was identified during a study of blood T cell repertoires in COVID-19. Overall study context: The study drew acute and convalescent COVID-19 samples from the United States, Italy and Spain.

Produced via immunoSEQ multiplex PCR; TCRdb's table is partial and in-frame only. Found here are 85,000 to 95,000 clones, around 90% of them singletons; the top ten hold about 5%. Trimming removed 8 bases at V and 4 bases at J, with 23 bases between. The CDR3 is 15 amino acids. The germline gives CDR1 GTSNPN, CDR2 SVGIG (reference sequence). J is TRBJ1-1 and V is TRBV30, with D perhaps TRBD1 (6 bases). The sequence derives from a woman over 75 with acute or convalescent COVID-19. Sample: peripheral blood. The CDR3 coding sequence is TGTGCCCGGGGGGGGCAGGGAGGTTTGAGCACTGAAGCTTTCTTT. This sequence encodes CARGGQGGLSTEAFF.